This TCR beta chain was recorded in a study of a mutant IDH1 vaccine in newly diagnosed glioma. A word on this clone: No antigen is known for it.

Data came from immunoSEQ multiplex PCR; TCRdb stores just in-frame clones and leaves some out. Here the sample spans 60,000 to 70,000 clones, roughly 87% being singletons. Noted time point: week 47, end of study. A 20-mer mutant IDH1 peptide at 300 ug was injected subcutaneously with topical imiquimod. This sample comprised PBMCs, obtained from a glioma patient whose treatment included an IDH1 peptide vaccine. The receptor was derived from a man younger than 40 with glioma.

The CDR3 sequence is CASSVWGVPGNTIYF. In nucleotides, the CDR3 is TGTGCCAGCAGCGTTTGGGGGGTACCTGGAAACACCATATATTTT. The rearrangement uses TRBV9 and TRBJ1-3, with a possible D match to TRBD1 (5 bases). The CDR3 has 15 residues. V was trimmed by 2 bases and J by 2 bases, leaving 11 bases between them. Germline values: CDR1 SGDLS, CDR2 YYNGEE.